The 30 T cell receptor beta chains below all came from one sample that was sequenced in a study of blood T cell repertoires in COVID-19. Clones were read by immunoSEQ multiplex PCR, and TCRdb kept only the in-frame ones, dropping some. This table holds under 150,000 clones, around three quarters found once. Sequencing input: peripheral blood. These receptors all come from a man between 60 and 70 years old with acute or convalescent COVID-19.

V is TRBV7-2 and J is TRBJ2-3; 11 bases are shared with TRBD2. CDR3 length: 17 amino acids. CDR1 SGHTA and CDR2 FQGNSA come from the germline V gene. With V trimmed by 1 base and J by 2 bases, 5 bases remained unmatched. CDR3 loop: CASSLGVAGGVTDTQYF. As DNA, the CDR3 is TGTGCCAGCAGCTTAGGCGTAGCGGGAGGGGTCACAGATACGCAGTATTTT.

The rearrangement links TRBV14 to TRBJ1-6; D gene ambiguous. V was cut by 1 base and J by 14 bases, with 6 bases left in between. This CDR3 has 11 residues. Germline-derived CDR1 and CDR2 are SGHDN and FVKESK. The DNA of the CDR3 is TGTGCCAGCAGCCAAGCGTATACCCTCCACTTT. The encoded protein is CASSQAYTLHF.

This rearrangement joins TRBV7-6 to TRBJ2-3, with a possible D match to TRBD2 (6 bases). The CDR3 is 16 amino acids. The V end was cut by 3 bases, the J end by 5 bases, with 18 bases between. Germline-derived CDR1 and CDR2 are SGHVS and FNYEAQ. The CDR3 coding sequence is TGTGCCAGCAGCTTTCTGGCAGGGACTCGGGGAGATACGCAGTATTTT. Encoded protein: CASSFLAGTRGDTQYF.

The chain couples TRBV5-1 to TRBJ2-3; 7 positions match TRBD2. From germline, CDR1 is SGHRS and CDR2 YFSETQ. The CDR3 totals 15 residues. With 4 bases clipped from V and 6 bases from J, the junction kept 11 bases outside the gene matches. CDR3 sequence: CASSISSGGVDTQYF. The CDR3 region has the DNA TGCGCCAGCAGCATCTCTAGCGGTGGGGTGGATACGCAGTATTTT.

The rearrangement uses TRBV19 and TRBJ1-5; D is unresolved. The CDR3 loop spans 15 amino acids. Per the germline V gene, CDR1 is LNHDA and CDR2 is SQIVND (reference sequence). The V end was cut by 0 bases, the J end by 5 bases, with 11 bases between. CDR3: CASSIDWQRYQPQHF. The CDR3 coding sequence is TGTGCCAGTAGTATAGATTGGCAGCGTTATCAGCCCCAGCATTTT.

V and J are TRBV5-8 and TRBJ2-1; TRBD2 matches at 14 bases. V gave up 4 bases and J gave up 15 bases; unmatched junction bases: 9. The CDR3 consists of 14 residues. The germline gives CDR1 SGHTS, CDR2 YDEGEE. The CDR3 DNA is TGTGCCAGCAGCCTGACTAGCGGGAGGGCCTCTCGGTTCTTC. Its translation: CASSLTSGRASRFF.

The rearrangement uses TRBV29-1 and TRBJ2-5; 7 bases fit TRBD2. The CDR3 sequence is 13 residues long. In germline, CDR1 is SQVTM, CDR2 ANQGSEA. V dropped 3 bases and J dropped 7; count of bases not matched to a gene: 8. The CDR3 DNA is TGCAGCGTTGACTTCTTGGGGGAGGGGACCCAGTACTTC. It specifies CSVDFLGEGTQYF.

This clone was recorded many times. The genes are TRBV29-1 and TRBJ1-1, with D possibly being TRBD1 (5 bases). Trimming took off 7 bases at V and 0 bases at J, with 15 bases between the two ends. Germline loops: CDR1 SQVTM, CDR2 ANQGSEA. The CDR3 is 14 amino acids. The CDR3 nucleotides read TGCAGCGCGAGTACAGGAAGAATGAACACTGAAGCTTTCTTT. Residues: CSASTGRMNTEAFF.

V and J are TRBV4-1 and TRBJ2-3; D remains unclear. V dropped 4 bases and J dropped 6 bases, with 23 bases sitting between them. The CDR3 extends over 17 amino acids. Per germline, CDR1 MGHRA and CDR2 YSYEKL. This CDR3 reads CASSPYPPSALVDTQYF. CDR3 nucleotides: TGCGCCAGCAGCCCCTACCCGCCGAGCGCACTGGTGGATACGCAGTATTTT.

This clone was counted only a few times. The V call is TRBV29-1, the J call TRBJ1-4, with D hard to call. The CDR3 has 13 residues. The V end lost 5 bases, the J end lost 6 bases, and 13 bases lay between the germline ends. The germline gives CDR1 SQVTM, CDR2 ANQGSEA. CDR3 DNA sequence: TGCAGCGTTATGACCGGCGGGGATGAAAAACTGTTTTTT. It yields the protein CSVMTGGDEKLFF.

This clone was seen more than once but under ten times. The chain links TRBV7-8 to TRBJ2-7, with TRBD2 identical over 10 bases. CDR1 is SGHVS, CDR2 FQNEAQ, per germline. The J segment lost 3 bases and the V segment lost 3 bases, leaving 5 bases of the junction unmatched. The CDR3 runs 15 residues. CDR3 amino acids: CASSLAAGGFYEQYF. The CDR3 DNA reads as TGTGCCAGCAGCTTGGCAGCGGGAGGGTTCTACGAGCAGTACTTC.

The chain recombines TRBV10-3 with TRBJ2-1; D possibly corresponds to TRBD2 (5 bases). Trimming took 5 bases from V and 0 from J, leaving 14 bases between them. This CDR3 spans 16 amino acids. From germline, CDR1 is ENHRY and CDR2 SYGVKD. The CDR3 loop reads CAISPSLGSSYNEQFF. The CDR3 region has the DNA TGTGCCATCAGTCCCTCTCTAGGGAGCTCCTACAATGAGCAGTTCTTC.

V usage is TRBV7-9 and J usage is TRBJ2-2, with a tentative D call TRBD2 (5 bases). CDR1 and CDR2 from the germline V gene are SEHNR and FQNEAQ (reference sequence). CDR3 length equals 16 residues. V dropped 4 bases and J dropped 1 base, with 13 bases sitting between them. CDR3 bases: TGTGCCAGCAGCTCCCGAGGGTGGGGGAACACCGGGGAGCTGTTTTTT. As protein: CASSSRGWGNTGELFF.

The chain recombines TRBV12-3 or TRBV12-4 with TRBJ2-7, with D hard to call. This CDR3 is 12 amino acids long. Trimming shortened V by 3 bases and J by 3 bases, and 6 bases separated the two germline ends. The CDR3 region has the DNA TGTGCCAGCAGTTTTGAGGTCTACGAGCAGTACTTC. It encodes CASSFEVYEQYF.

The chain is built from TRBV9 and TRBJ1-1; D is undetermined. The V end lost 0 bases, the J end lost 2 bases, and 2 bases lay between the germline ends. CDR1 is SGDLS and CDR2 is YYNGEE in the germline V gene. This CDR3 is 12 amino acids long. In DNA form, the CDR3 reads TGTGCCAGCAGCGTAGCTAACACTGAAGCTTTCTTT. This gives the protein CASSVANTEAFF.

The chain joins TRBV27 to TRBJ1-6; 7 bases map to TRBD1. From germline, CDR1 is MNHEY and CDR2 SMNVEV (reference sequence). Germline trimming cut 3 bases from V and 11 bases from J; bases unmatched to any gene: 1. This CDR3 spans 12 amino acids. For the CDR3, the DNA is TGTGCCAGCAGTTTGCAGGGGGCACCCCTCCACTTT. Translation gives CASSLQGAPLHF.

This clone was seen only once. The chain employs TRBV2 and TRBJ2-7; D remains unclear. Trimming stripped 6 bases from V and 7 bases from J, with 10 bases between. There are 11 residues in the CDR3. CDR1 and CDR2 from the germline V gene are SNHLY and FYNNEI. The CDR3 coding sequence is TGTGCCAGCAGACGGTACTCTGAGCAGTACTTC. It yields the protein CASRRYSEQYF.

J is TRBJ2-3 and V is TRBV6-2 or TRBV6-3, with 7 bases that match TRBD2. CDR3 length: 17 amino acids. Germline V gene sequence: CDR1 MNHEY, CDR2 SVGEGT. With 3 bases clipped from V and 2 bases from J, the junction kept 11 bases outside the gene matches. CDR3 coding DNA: TGTGCCAGCAGTTATTTGAGCGGGGCGGCTTTCACAGATACGCAGTATTTT. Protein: CASSYLSGAAFTDTQYF.

The CDR3 nucleotides are TGCGCCAGCAATAAGGGACAGGGGGCCCTTATTACTAGCACAGATACGCAGTATTTT. Its translation is CASNKGQGALITSTDTQYF. The chain links TRBV5-1 to TRBJ2-3; 12 positions agree with TRBD1. The CDR3 runs 19 residues. J was trimmed by 0 bases and V by 6 bases; bases with no gene match: 14. Germline CDR1 reads SGHRS; CDR2 reads YFSETQ.

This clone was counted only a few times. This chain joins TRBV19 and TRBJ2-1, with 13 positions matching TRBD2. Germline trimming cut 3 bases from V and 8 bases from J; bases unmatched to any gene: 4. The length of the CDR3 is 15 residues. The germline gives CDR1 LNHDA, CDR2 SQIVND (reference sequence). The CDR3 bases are TGTGCCAGTAGTATTGGACTAGCGGGAGAGGATGAGCAGTTCTTC. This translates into CASSIGLAGEDEQFF. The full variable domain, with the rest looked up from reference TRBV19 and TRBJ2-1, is DGGITQSPKYLFRKEGQNVTLSCEQNLNHDAMYWYRQDPGQGLRLIYYSQIVNDFQKGDIAEGYSVSREKKESFPLTVTSAQKNPTAFYLCASSIGLAGEDEQFFGPGTRLTVL.

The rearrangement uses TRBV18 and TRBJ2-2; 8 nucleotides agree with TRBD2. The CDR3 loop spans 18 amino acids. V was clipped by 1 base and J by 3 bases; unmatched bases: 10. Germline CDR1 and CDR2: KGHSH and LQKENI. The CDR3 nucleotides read TGTGCCAGCTCACCACTTCCAACGGGAGGGGGTGACACCGGGGAGCTGTTTTTT. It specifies CASSPLPTGGGDTGELFF.

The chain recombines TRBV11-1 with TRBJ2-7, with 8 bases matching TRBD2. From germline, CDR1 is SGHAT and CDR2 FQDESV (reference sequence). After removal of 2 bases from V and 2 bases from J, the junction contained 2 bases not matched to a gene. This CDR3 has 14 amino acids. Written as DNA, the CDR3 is TGTGCCAGCAGCTTAACTAGCGGAGCCTACGAGCAGTACTTC. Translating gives CASSLTSGAYEQYF.

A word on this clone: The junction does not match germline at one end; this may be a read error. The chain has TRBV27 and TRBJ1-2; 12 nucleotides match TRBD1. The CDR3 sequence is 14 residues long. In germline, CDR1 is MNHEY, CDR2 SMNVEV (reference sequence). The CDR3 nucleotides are TGTGCCAGCAGTATAACCGGGACAGGGGGCCCCGCCGCCTTC. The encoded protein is CASSITGTGGPAAF.

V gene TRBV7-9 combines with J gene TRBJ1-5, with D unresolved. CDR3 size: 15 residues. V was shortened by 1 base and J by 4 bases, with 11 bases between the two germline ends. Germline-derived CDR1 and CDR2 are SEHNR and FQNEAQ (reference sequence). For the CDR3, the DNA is TGTGCCAGCAGCTTAGGGGGAGTGCCAAATCAGCCCCAGCATTTT. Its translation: CASSLGGVPNQPQHF.

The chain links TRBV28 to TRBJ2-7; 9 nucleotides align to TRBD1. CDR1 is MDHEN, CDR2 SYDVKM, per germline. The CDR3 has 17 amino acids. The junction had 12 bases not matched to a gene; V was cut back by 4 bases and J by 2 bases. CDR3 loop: CASSSPAGGQGTYEQYF. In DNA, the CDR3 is TGTGCCAGCAGTTCTCCTGCAGGGGGACAGGGCACCTACGAGCAGTACTTC.

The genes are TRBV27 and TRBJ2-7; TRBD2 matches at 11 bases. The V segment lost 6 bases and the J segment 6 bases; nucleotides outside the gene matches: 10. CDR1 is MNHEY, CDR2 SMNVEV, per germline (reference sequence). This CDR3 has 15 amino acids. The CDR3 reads CASRLSWLAGGEQYF. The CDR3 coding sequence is TGTGCCAGCAGACTATCATGGCTAGCGGGAGGCGAGCAGTACTTC.

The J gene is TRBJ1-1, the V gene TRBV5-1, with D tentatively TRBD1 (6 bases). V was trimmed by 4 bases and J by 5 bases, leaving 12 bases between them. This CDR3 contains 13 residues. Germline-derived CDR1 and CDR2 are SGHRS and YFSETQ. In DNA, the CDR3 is TGCGCCAGCAGCGAAACAGGGCGTACTGAAGCTTTCTTT. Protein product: CASSETGRTEAFF.

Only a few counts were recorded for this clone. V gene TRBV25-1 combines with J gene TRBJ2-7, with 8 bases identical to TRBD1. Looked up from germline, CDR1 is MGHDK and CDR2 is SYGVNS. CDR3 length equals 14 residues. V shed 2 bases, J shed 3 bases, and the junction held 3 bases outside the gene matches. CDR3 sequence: CASSEGTGLYEQYF. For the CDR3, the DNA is TGTGCCAGCAGTGAAGGGACAGGCCTCTACGAGCAGTACTTC.

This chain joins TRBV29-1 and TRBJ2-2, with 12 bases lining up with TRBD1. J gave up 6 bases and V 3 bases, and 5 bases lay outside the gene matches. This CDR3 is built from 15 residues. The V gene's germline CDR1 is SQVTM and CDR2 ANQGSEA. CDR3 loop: CSVEGDRGHAGELFF. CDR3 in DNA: TGCAGCGTTGAGGGGGACAGGGGGCATGCCGGGGAGCTGTTTTTT.

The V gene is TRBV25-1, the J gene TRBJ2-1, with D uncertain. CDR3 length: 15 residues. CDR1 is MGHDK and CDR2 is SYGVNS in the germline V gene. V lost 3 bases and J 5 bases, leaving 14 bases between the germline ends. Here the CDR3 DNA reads TGTGCCAGCAGTGATAGAGACCTGAGCGACAATGAGCAGTTCTTC. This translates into CASSDRDLSDNEQFF.